The source of this T cell receptor (beta chain) is a study of shared clonotypes between healthy human individuals. Measured with immunoSEQ multiplex PCR; TCRdb has only the in-frame clones, and not every one. The sample contains about 1.5 million clones, around 95% of which appear only once. V shed 7 bases and J shed 7 bases, with 20 bases lying between them. Germline V gives CDR1 LNHDA, CDR2 SQIVND (reference sequence). This CDR3 is built from 14 residues. The receptor comes from a man aged 25-45 years in good health. The chain carries TRBV19 and TRBJ2-7, with D perhaps TRBD1 (5 bases). What was sequenced was naive CD4+ T cells sorted from blood. Subset here: CD45RA+ positively selected. CDR3 residues: CASNPTRQSLEQYF. CDR3 DNA: TGTGCCAGTAATCCAACTCGACAGTCCCTGGAGCAGTACTTC. Filled out from reference TRBV19 and TRBJ2-7, the complete variable domain reads DGGITQSPKYLFRKEGQNVTLSCEQNLNHDAMYWYRQDPGQGLRLIYYSQIVNDFQKGDIAEGYSVSREKKESFPLTVTSAQKNPTAFYLCASNPTRQSLEQYFGPGTRLTVT.